The clone carrying this T cell receptor beta chain was recorded a few times. Its antigen remains unknown. The investigators reverse transcribed all of the isolated RNA, so they sequenced expressed TCRB transcripts. Produced via immunoSEQ multiplex PCR; TCRdb's table is partial and in-frame only. This table holds hundreds of thousands of clones, 13% to 15% found once. The data belong to a study of beta chain features in type 1 diabetes. The CDR3 sequence is 17 residues long. The germline CDR1 and CDR2 sequences are KGHSH and LQKENI. V was shortened by 3 bases and J by 4 bases, with 18 bases between the two germline ends. Regarding the study as a whole: TCRB CDR3s from Type 1 diabetes patients were moderately but significantly shorter in all four CD4+ subsets.

This clonotype was sampled from a man younger than 45 with type 1 diabetes. The specimen sequenced was naive CD4+ T cells from blood. The chain uses TRBV18 and TRBJ2-2; D perhaps matches TRBD2 (6 bases). The CDR3 region is CASSPSTGGPLTGELFF. As DNA, the CDR3 is TGTGCCAGCTCACCTTCCACCGGGGGTCCCCTCACCGGGGAGCTGTTTTTT.